The 29 T cell receptor beta chains given below trace back to one sample, sequenced in a study of cytomegalovirus exposure and HLA in healthy donors (dated by TCRdb to about 2017). Receptor libraries were prepared by the immunoSEQ multiplex PCR assay. TCRdb holds this immuneACCESS table with in-frame rearrangements only. Some clones are missing; in checked studies, unresolved V genes explain under half, and the rest has no known cause. Here the sample has under 75,000 clones; approximately 95% occur a single time. The top ten constitute more than 6.5% of the sample. Sequencing was done on a sample of PBMCs. The receptor set was obtained from a woman under 30 in good health and CMV-seropositive.

This chain links TRBV2 with TRBJ1-5; D perhaps matches TRBD1 (6 bases). Trimming took 8 bases from V and 3 from J, leaving 17 bases between them. Germline V gene data show CDR1 as SNHLY and CDR2 as FYNNEI. CDR3 size: 15 residues. CDR3 protein: CASSSDSLPNQPQHF. CDR3 nucleotide sequence: TGTGCCAGCTCTTCGGACAGCCTCCCCAATCAGCCCCAGCATTTT. The full variable domain, completed using reference TRBV2 and TRBJ1-5, is EPEVTQTPSHQVTQMGQEVILRCVPISNHLYFYWYRQILGQKVEFLVSFYNNEISEKSEIFDDQFSVERPDGSNFTLKIRSTKLEDSAMYFCASSSDSLPNQPQHFGDGTRLSIL.

This clone was counted between two and nine times. V gene TRBV4-1 combines with J gene TRBJ2-7; TRBD2 might be the D (6 bases). V was cut by 0 bases and J by 4 bases, with 13 bases left in between. There are 15 residues in the CDR3. Per germline, CDR1 MGHRA and CDR2 YSYEKL. Here the CDR3 reads CASSQDMRDSYEQYF. Here the CDR3 DNA reads TGCGCCAGCAGCCAAGATATGAGGGACTCATACGAGCAGTACTTC.

This clone was detected once. The rearrangement joins TRBV14 to TRBJ2-2; 7 bases fit TRBD1. Germline CDR1 reads SGHDN; CDR2 reads FVKESK. Trimming took 3 bases from V and 3 from J; bases not matched to a gene: 4. The CDR3 covers 15 residues. Here the CDR3 DNA reads TGTGCCAGCAGCCACAGGGGGTTTGACACCGGGGAGCTGTTTTTT. Residues: CASSHRGFDTGELFF.

The chain recombines TRBV5-6 with TRBJ2-3, with 9 bases aligning to TRBD2. The ends lost 4 bases at V and 2 bases at J; junction bases unmatched: 8. In germline, CDR1 is SGHDT, CDR2 YYEEEE. The CDR3 is made up of 16 amino acids. CDR3 residues: CASSPIAGAYTDTQYF. CDR3 bases: TGTGCCAGCAGCCCTATAGCGGGGGCCTACACAGATACGCAGTATTTT.

This chain connects TRBV2 to TRBJ2-1, with 8 bases lining up with TRBD2. The CDR3 is 16 amino acids. The trim removed 3 bases at V and 2 bases at J, leaving 6 bases unmatched. The germline V gene has CDR1 SNHLY and CDR2 FYNNEI. The CDR3 DNA reads as TGTGCCAGCAGTGATCCGTCAGCGGGAGCCTACAATGAGCAGTTCTTC. Its translation is CASSDPSAGAYNEQFF.

This clone appeared a single time. The V gene is TRBV28, the J gene TRBJ1-2, with TRBD1 matching over 7 bases. This CDR3 region has 15 residues. With V trimmed by 5 bases and J by 4 bases, 10 bases remained unmatched. Germline V gene data show CDR1 as MDHEN and CDR2 as SYDVKM. In DNA form, the CDR3 reads TGTGCCAGCAGTCCACGGGGACAGCCCCCCTATGGCTACACCTTC. Encoded protein: CASSPRGQPPYGYTF.

In this sample, this clone turned up once. The rearrangement uses TRBV15 and TRBJ2-3; 8 nucleotides agree with TRBD1. This CDR3 is built from 15 residues. The V segment lost 3 bases and the J segment 1 base; nucleotides outside the gene matches: 3. Germline-derived CDR1 and CDR2 are LNHNV and YYDKDF (reference sequence). The CDR3 sequence is CATSSQGARTDTQYF. The CDR3 DNA follows: TGTGCCACCAGCAGCCAGGGGGCACGCACAGATACGCAGTATTTT.

This chain uses TRBV7-2 with TRBJ1-1, with TRBD1 as a possible D gene (6 bases). The V gene lost 4 bases and the J gene lost 1 base, with 10 bases spanning the gap. Germline V gene lookup returns CDR1 SGHTA and CDR2 FQGNSA. This CDR3 has 14 residues. This chain's CDR3 is CASSSQGWNTEAFF. The CDR3 DNA follows: TGTGCCAGCAGCTCACAGGGATGGAACACTGAAGCTTTCTTT. Supplemented by reference TRBV7-2 and TRBJ1-1, the full variable domain reads GAGVSQSPSNKVTEKGKDVELRCDPISGHTALYWYRQSLGQGLEFLIYFQGNSAPDKSGLPSDRFSAERTGGSVSTLTIQRTQQEDSAVYLCASSSQGWNTEAFFGQGTRLTVV.

This clone was counted a single time. This chain uses TRBV7-9 with TRBJ2-2, with D unclear. The V gene's germline CDR1 is SEHNR and CDR2 FQNEAQ (reference sequence). The ends were cut back, 1 base at V and 5 bases at J, with 8 bases in the middle. The CDR3 is made up of 14 amino acids. CDR3 sequence reads: CASSLGQVTGELFF. The CDR3 nucleotides are TGTGCCAGCAGCTTAGGTCAGGTGACCGGGGAGCTGTTTTTT.

This chain links TRBV19 with TRBJ1-1; 9 bases agree with TRBD1. This CDR3 has 15 residues. The germline V gene has CDR1 LNHDA and CDR2 SQIVND (reference sequence). Trimming cost V 5 bases and J 1 base; bases outside gene matches: 5. The CDR3 spells CASSSGQGSNTEAFF. In DNA, the CDR3 is TGTGCCAGTAGTTCCGGACAGGGGTCGAACACTGAAGCTTTCTTT.

The rearrangement uses TRBV19 and TRBJ2-3; the match to TRBD1 covers 8 bases. The CDR3 length is 15 residues. V lost 5 bases and J lost 0; bases outside the gene matches: 4. Per germline, CDR1 LNHDA and CDR2 SQIVND (reference sequence). The CDR3 is CASSFRGHSTDTQYF. The CDR3 nucleotides are TGTGCCAGTAGTTTCAGGGGGCACAGCACAGATACGCAGTATTTT.

The CDR3 loop is CASSVTGITNQPQHF. CDR3 DNA sequence: TGTGCCAGCAGTGTCACAGGGATCACCAATCAGCCCCAGCATTTT. V gene TRBV6-1 combines with J gene TRBJ1-5, with a possible D match to TRBD1 (6 bases). CDR3 length equals 15 residues. The germline CDR1 and CDR2 sequences are MNHNS and SASEGT. The V and J ends lost 4 bases and 3 bases respectively, with 13 bases between them.

This clone was seen once. The J gene is TRBJ1-3, the V gene TRBV5-1, with 7 bases fitting TRBD1. V was clipped by 4 bases and J by 3 bases; unmatched bases: 4. CDR3 length equals 14 residues. Germline CDR1 SGHRS, CDR2 YFSETQ. The CDR3 is CASSIGTDGNTIYF. In nucleotides, the CDR3 is TGCGCCAGCAGCATAGGGACAGATGGAAACACCATATATTTT.

The chain carries TRBV5-1 and TRBJ2-7, with D maybe TRBD2 (7 bases). The CDR3 sequence is 15 residues long. V shed 0 bases and J shed 0 bases, with 10 bases lying between them. The V gene's germline CDR1 is SGHRS and CDR2 YFSETQ. CDR3 in amino acids: CASSLEGGASYEQYF. DNA for the CDR3: TGCGCCAGCAGCTTGGAAGGGGGGGCCTCCTACGAGCAGTACTTC.

The chain is built from TRBV27 and TRBJ1-2; D is possibly TRBD1 (6 bases). The CDR3 runs to 14 residues. With 6 bases removed from V and 1 base from J, the gap between germline ends came to 12 bases. The germline V gene has CDR1 MNHEY and CDR2 SMNVEV (reference sequence). The CDR3 spells CASRPTGLNYGYTF. CDR3 nucleotides: TGTGCCAGCAGACCCACAGGGCTTAACTATGGCTACACCTTC.

This chain connects TRBV6-1 to TRBJ1-5; a weak D match, TRBD1 (6 bases). CDR1 is MNHNS and CDR2 is SASEGT in the germline V gene. This CDR3 comprises 15 residues. Trimming left V 5 bases short and J 7 bases short, with 18 bases between. CDR3 sequence reads: CASSNRQAQPQPQHF. Here the CDR3 DNA reads TGTGCCAGCAGTAATCGACAGGCCCAACCCCAGCCCCAGCATTTT.

The J gene is TRBJ1-1, the V gene TRBV7-2; D remains unclear. The V gene's germline CDR1 is SGHTA and CDR2 FQGNSA. This CDR3 has 13 amino acids. Trimming removed 1 base from V and 5 bases from J, with 8 bases in between. CDR3 sequence (DNA): TGTGCCAGCAGCTTAGTCCCGAGGACTGAAGCTTTCTTT. Protein product: CASSLVPRTEAFF. Full variable domain (missing parts from reference TRBV7-2 and TRBJ1-1): GAGVSQSPSNKVTEKGKDVELRCDPISGHTALYWYRQSLGQGLEFLIYFQGNSAPDKSGLPSDRFSAERTGGSVSTLTIQRTQQEDSAVYLCASSLVPRTEAFFGQGTRLTVV.

The DNA of the CDR3 is TGTGCCAGCAGTTTATCTTGGACAGGGAACACTGAAGCTTTCTTT. This sequence encodes CASSLSWTGNTEAFF. The chain couples TRBV27 to TRBJ1-1; 7 bases map to TRBD1. Germline values: CDR1 MNHEY, CDR2 SMNVEV (reference sequence). Trimming removed 0 bases from V and 1 base from J; junction bases left unmatched: 2. The CDR3 totals 15 residues.

The chain links TRBV9 to TRBJ2-2, with 8 bases identical to TRBD2. Germline V CDR1 and CDR2: SGDLS, YYNGEE. Trimming cost V 7 bases and J 0 bases; bases outside gene matches: 14. The CDR3 runs to 18 residues. CDR3 loop: CASSSPTSGLANTGELFF. CDR3 in DNA: TGTGCCAGCTCGAGCCCTACTAGCGGACTTGCGAACACCGGGGAGCTGTTTTTT.

This clone turned up a few times. V and J are TRBV7-2 and TRBJ1-2; TRBD1 matches 8 bases. Looked up from germline, CDR1 is SGHTA and CDR2 is FQGNSA. The CDR3 length is 15 residues. J lost 4 bases, V lost 4 bases, and 8 bases had no gene match. CDR3 region: CASSSAGGRGYGYTF. In DNA, the CDR3 is TGTGCCAGCAGCTCGGCAGGGGGCCGGGGCTATGGCTACACCTTC. Combining the CDR3 with reference TRBV7-2 and TRBJ1-2 gives the whole variable domain GAGVSQSPSNKVTEKGKDVELRCDPISGHTALYWYRQSLGQGLEFLIYFQGNSAPDKSGLPSDRFSAERTGGSVSTLTIQRTQQEDSAVYLCASSSAGGRGYGYTFGSGTRLTVV.

The chain carries TRBV6-5 and TRBJ1-1; D may be TRBD1 (5 bases). CDR1 and CDR2 (germline): MNHEY, SVGAGI. The germline V and J ends were trimmed by 2 bases and 8 bases, with 9 bases remaining between them. The CDR3 runs 12 residues. This chain's CDR3 is CASSYGGTEAFF. The DNA of the CDR3 is TGTGCCAGCAGTTACGGGGGGACCGAAGCTTTCTTT.

V is TRBV9 and J is TRBJ2-2; no clear D gene. The CDR3 is 13 residues long. V dropped 3 bases and J dropped 6 bases, with 9 bases sitting between them. In germline, CDR1 is SGDLS, CDR2 YYNGEE. Here the CDR3 DNA reads TGTGCCAGCAGCGCGCCTAGGCCCGGGGAGCTGTTTTTT. Residues: CASSAPRPGELFF.

The genes are TRBV28 and TRBJ2-7; 7 bases are shared with TRBD1. Germline V gene sequence: CDR1 MDHEN, CDR2 SYDVKM. V gave up 8 bases and J gave up 8 bases; unmatched junction bases: 12. This CDR3 comprises 13 residues. The CDR3 loop reads CASAPGQITKQYF. CDR3 coding DNA: TGTGCCAGCGCTCCGGGACAGATTACGAAGCAGTACTTC.

The V and J genes are TRBV7-2 and TRBJ1-1; D possibly corresponds to TRBD1 (6 bases). Germline V gene data show CDR1 as SGHTA and CDR2 as FQGNSA. This CDR3 region has 15 residues. Trimming pared 6 bases from V and 1 base from J, leaving 15 bases between. CDR3 bases: TGTGCCAGCAGTCTTCAGCAGGGGAGGAACACTGAAGCTTTCTTT. This codes for CASSLQQGRNTEAFF.

This sequence joins TRBV5-1 and TRBJ2-7, with a possible D match to TRBD2 (6 bases). Looked up from germline, CDR1 is SGHRS and CDR2 is YFSETQ. With 0 bases removed from V and 6 bases from J, the gap between germline ends came to 13 bases. The CDR3 consists of 14 residues. CDR3 nucleotide sequence: TGCGCCAGCAGCTTGGAGGGACGGACTATCGAGCAGTACTTC. Its translation: CASSLEGRTIEQYF.

CDR3 nucleotide sequence: TGTGCCAGCAGTATGTGGGGCGAAGGGTACGAGCAGTACTTC. Protein product: CASSMWGEGYEQYF. This chain joins TRBV28 and TRBJ2-7; tentative D call: TRBD1 (5 bases). From germline, CDR1 is MDHEN and CDR2 SYDVKM. This CDR3 is built from 14 residues. V lost 5 bases to trimming and J lost 4 bases, with 15 bases between them.

This chain uses TRBV5-1 with TRBJ2-2; the D gene is possibly TRBD1 (5 bases). V lost 3 bases, J lost 5 bases, and 8 bases lay in between. The CDR3 extends over 13 amino acids. From germline, CDR1 is SGHRS and CDR2 YFSETQ. In nucleotides, the CDR3 is TGCGCCAGCAGCTCGACAGTGACCGGGGAGCTGTTTTTT. Translation: CASSSTVTGELFF.

The chain has TRBV5-6 and TRBJ2-7; D perhaps matches TRBD1 (6 bases). The germline gives CDR1 SGHDT, CDR2 YYEEEE. The CDR3 has 16 amino acids. Trimming pared 0 bases from V and 0 bases from J, leaving 13 bases between. The chain's CDR3 is CASSLVGTTSSYEQYF. CDR3 nucleotides: TGTGCCAGCAGCTTGGTAGGGACAACAAGCTCCTACGAGCAGTACTTC.

CDR3 sequence: CASSLDPRGVNQPQHF. The CDR3 DNA reads as TGTGCCAGCAGCTTAGATCCCAGGGGAGTCAATCAGCCCCAGCATTTT. The chain carries TRBV7-8 and TRBJ1-5, with D perhaps TRBD1 (6 bases). This CDR3 spans 16 amino acids. Trimming took off 1 base at V and 3 bases at J, with 13 bases between the two ends. In germline, CDR1 is SGHVS, CDR2 FQNEAQ.